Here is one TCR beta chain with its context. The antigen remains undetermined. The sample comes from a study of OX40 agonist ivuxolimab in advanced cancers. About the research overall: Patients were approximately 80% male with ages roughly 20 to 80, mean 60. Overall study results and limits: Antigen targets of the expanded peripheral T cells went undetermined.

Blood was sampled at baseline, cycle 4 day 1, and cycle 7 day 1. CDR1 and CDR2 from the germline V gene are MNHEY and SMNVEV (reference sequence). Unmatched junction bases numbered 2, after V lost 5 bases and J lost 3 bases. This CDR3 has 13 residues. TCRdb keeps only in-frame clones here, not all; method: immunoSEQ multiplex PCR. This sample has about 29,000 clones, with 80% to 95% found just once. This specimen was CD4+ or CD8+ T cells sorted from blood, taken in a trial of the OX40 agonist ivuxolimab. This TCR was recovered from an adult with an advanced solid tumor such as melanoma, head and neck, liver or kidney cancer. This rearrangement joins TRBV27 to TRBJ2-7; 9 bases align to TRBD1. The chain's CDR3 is CASSMTGGYEQYF. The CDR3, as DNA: TGTGCCAGCAGTATGACAGGGGGCTACGAGCAGTACTTC.